This entry is about one T cell receptor (beta chain). The data were taken from a study of T cell changes during pregnancy in multiple sclerosis. The table came from immunoSEQ multiplex PCR; TCRdb's copy has only in-frame clones and leaves some out. The repertoire holds about 50,000 clones, with 91% as singletons. The CDR3 totals 15 residues. J gave up 6 bases and V 6 bases, and 6 bases lay outside the gene matches. The V gene's germline CDR1 is SEHNR and CDR2 FQNEAQ (reference sequence). This clonotype was sampled from a female donor with multiple sclerosis, enrolled in a pregnancy study. The material was CD8+ T cells from peripheral blood mononuclear cells, obtained after pregnancy. This chain links TRBV7-9 with TRBJ2-3; TRBD2 matches 13 bases. The CDR3 region is CASRELAGGVDTQYF. The CDR3 DNA follows: TGTGCCAGCAGGGAACTAGCGGGGGGGGTGGATACGCAGTATTTT.